Listed below are T cell receptor beta chains from one sample, sequenced in a study of CD8 T cells in Susac syndrome. TCRdb processed the immunoSEQ multiplex PCR reads anew with MiXCR; each CDR3 protein has one entry. The table records almost 450,000 distinct CDR3 sequences, more than 70% of them present only once. Sample: CD8+ T cells from PBMCs. The receptor source for this set is a human donor with multiple sclerosis. The conserved cysteine and the conserved F or W are not part of the CDR3 here.

V gene	J gene	CDR3 protein
TRBV15	TRBJ2-1	ATSRVRGLDEQF
TRBV19	TRBJ2-1	ASSIQGSGYNEQF
TRBV4-1	TRBJ1-2	ASSPHRPANYGYT
TRBV6-5	TRBJ2-1	ASSYDWTVGNEQF
TRBV12-3/TRBV12-4	TRBJ2-7	ASSERTDSYSYEQY
TRBV7-9	TRBJ2-7	ASSDMSGEQY
TRBV4-1	TRBJ2-7	ASSRGQLSYEQY
TRBV4-2	TRBJ2-7	ASSQDLLNEQY
TRBV9	TRBJ2-4	ASSASFAGAEDIQY
TRBV7-9	TRBJ2-2	ASSHPGNWELF
TRBV6-5	TRBJ2-6	ASSYSGTAGANVLT
TRBV6-1	TRBJ2-3	ASSEWSGGATDTQY
TRBV18	TRBJ1-4	ASSPGISPTNEKLF
TRBV25-1	TRBJ2-6	ASSEYFLLETSGGANVLT
TRBV7-6	TRBJ2-1	ASSLIRDNEQF